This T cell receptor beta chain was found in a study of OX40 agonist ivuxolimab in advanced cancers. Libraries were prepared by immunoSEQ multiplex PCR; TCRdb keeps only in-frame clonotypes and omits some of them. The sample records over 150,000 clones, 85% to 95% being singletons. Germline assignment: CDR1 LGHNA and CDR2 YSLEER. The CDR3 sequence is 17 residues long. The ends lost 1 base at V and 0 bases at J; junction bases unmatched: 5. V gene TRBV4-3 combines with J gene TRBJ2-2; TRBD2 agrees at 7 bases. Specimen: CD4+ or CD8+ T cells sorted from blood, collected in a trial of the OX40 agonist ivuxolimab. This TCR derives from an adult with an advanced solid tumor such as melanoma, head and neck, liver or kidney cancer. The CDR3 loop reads CASSQAPAGTNTGELFF. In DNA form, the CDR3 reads TGCGCCAGCAGCCAAGCCCCAGCGGGGACGAACACCGGGGAGCTGTTTTTT.